The 30 T cell receptor beta chains listed next were all sequenced from one sample in a study of molecular identifiers for immune sequencing clone quantification. One entry per CDR3 protein results from TCRdb running MiXCR on the PCR reads. The sample comprises approximately 680,000 distinct CDR3 sequences, 25% of which are singletons, and 0.78% rests with the top ten. Sequenced input: naive CD8+ T cells from blood, with Jurkat cell RNA spiked in. Subset indicated: FACS-sorted CD8+CD4-CCR7+CD45RA+ naive T cells. These receptor sequences come from a human donor in good health. Some libraries in this study had Jurkat cell RNA spiked in.

Comments on this clonotype: Lacking the conserved final phenylalanine or tryptophan, this CDR3 likely reflects a read error. This sequence joins TRBV27 and TRBJ1-1; the match to TRBD1 covers 7 bases. The CDR3 contains 16 residues. Germline-derived CDR1 and CDR2 are MNHEY and SMNVEV (reference sequence). Trimming took 4 bases from V and 2 from J; bases not matched to a gene: 10. Here the CDR3 reads CASSSSFGTVNTEAFL. The CDR3 region has the DNA TGTGCCAGCAGTTCCTCCTTCGGGACAGTTAACACTGAAGCTTTCCTT.

A word on this clonotype: A much larger clone lies a single base off, so this may be a read error. This chain uses TRBV4-2 with TRBJ1-1; D remains unclear. Germline V gives CDR1 LGHNA, CDR2 YNFKEQ. This CDR3 region has 15 residues. The CDR3 protein is CASSQPVHQNTEASF. CDR3 nucleotides: TGTGCCAGCAGCCAACCCGTACACCAGAACACTGAAGCTTCCTTT.

Points on this clonotype: It may be a read error: a sequence one base away is much more abundant. CDR3 in amino acids: CASSEPRAAETRYF. CDR3 nucleotide sequence: TGTGCCAGCAGTGAACCCAGGGCCGCAGAGACCCGGTACTTC. V gene TRBV2 combines with J gene TRBJ2-5; TRBD1 is a possible D gene (5 bases). CDR1 SNHLY and CDR2 FYNNEI come from the germline V gene. The length of the CDR3 is 14 residues.

For this clonotype: A much larger clone differs from this one at a single base, so this may be a read error. Without the conserved terminal phenylalanine or tryptophan, this CDR3 likely stems from a read error. The V call is TRBV12-3 or TRBV12-4, the J call TRBJ1-1; 9 bases line up with TRBD1. V shed 9 bases, J shed 4 bases, and the junction held 12 bases outside the gene matches. The CDR3 contains 15 residues. The CDR3 region is CASGMGQGVGTEAFL. The CDR3 nucleotides are TGTGCCAGTGGCATGGGACAGGGTGTGGGCACTGAAGCTTTCCTT.

This clonotype appeared a few times. The chain couples TRBV30 to TRBJ1-2; 7 nucleotides agree with TRBD1. In germline, CDR1 is GTSNPN, CDR2 SVGIG (reference sequence). After removal of 2 bases from V and 3 bases from J, the junction contained 12 bases not matched to a gene. The CDR3 totals 16 residues. The CDR3 nucleotides are TGTGCCTGGAGTAGTCCGGGACAGACGAGAGACTATGGCTACACCTTC. The encoded protein is CAWSSPGQTRDYGYTF.

The chain carries TRBV28 and TRBJ1-6, with TRBD1 matching over 10 bases. J lost 6 bases, V lost 4 bases, and 3 bases had no gene match. Germline loops: CDR1 MDHEN, CDR2 SYDVKM. The length of the CDR3 is 15 residues. DNA for the CDR3: TGTGCCAGCAGTTACCGGGACAGGGGTAATTCACCCCTCCACTTT. Translating gives CASSYRDRGNSPLHF. Combining the CDR3 with reference TRBV28 and TRBJ1-6 gives the whole variable domain DVKVTQSSRYLVKRTGEKVFLECVQDMDHENMFWYRQDPGLGLRLIYFSYDVKMKEKGDIPEGYSVSREKKERFSLILESASTNQTSMYLCASSYRDRGNSPLHFGNGTRLTVT.

In the case of this clonotype: A much larger clone is a single base away; this may be a read error. The chain joins TRBV20-1 to TRBJ2-5; weak D call: TRBD2 (5 bases). V was clipped by 5 bases and J by 7 bases, with 23 bases between them. There are 15 residues in the CDR3. Germline V gene lookup returns CDR1 DFQATT and CDR2 SNEGSKA (reference sequence). For the CDR3, the DNA is TGCAGTGCTCATAACCCCTGGACTGGCGAGGCGACCCAGTACTTC. It is translated as CSAHNPWTGEATQYF.

In this sample, this clonotype turned up many times. This sequence joins TRBV30 and TRBJ2-7; D gene uncertain. V was trimmed by 0 bases and J by 3 bases, leaving 9 bases between them. CDR3 length: 13 residues. The germline CDR1 and CDR2 sequences are GTSNPN and SVGIG (reference sequence). The CDR3 protein is CAWSVSLGYEQYF. CDR3 coding DNA: TGTGCCTGGAGTGTAAGCCTCGGCTACGAGCAGTACTTC.

This clonotype was counted at least ten times. The gene calls are TRBV29-1 and TRBJ2-4; 9 bases align to TRBD1. The CDR3 contains 16 residues. Trimming removed 1 base from V and 5 bases from J; junction bases left unmatched: 9. CDR1 and CDR2 from the germline V gene are SQVTM and ANQGSEA. The CDR3 bases are TGCAGCGTTGAAGGAGGGACAGGGTTGGGTGAAAACATTCAGTACTTC. Translated: CSVEGGTGLGENIQYF. Complete variable domain (other parts from reference TRBV29-1 and TRBJ2-4): SAVISQKPSRDICQRGTSLTIQCQVDSQVTMMFWYRQQPGQSLTLIATANQGSEATYESGFVIDKFPISRPNLTFSTLTVSNMSPEDSSIYLCSVEGGTGLGENIQYFGAGTRLSVL.

This clonotype was seen at least ten times. This chain links TRBV5-1 with TRBJ2-5; 9 nucleotides line up with TRBD2. Trimming at V came to 2 bases and at J to 2 bases, leaving 13 bases not matched to a gene. The CDR3 has 18 amino acids. Germline V gene data show CDR1 as SGHRS and CDR2 as YFSETQ. CDR3 sequence (DNA): TGCGCCAGCAGCTTAGGTTCTAGCGGGGTATTGGGACAAGAGACCCAGTACTTC. Translating gives CASSLGSSGVLGQETQYF. Complete variable domain (other parts from reference TRBV5-1 and TRBJ2-5): KAGVTQTPRYLIKTRGQQVTLSCSPISGHRSVSWYQQTPGQGLQFLFEYFSETQRNKGNFPGRFSGRQFSNSRSEMNVSTLELGDSALYLCASSLGSSGVLGQETQYFGPGTRLLVL.

Points on this clonotype: With a much larger clone just one base away, this may be a read error. This chain joins TRBV30 and TRBJ2-3; maybe TRBD2 (5 bases). Trimming took 0 bases from V and 4 from J, leaving 11 bases between them. CDR1 and CDR2 from the germline V gene are GTSNPN and SVGIG (reference sequence). This CDR3 has 14 amino acids. The CDR3 sequence is CAWSVLDHPDTQYF. As DNA, the CDR3 is TGTGCCTGGAGTGTACTAGATCACCCAGATACGCAGTATTTT.

The V call is TRBV29-1, the J call TRBJ2-1, with D possibly being TRBD1 or TRBD2 (6 bases each). The CDR3 has 14 residues. V lost 1 base to trimming and J lost 4 bases, with 11 bases between them. From germline, CDR1 is SQVTM and CDR2 ANQGSEA. Here the CDR3 reads CSVEVQGGYNEQFF. The CDR3 DNA follows: TGCAGCGTTGAAGTACAGGGAGGTTACAATGAGCAGTTCTTC.

This clonotype was found a few times. The rearrangement uses TRBV21-1 and TRBJ1-5. TRBV21-1 is deemed a pseudogene. The CDR3 spans 8 residues. In nucleotides, the CDR3 is TGTGCCAGCAGCAAAAGCCTTTTT. Its translation: CASSKSLF.

In its sample, this clonotype was seen many times. The CDR3 sequence: CASSVAGQPQHF. CDR3 sequence (DNA): TGTGCCAGCAGCGTAGCTGGCCAGCCCCAGCATTTT. The J gene is TRBJ1-5, the V gene TRBV9, with unresolved D. The CDR3 covers 12 residues. Germline lookup yields CDR1 SGDLS and CDR2 YYNGEE. The V end was cut by 0 bases, the J end by 7 bases, with 5 bases between. The full variable domain, its missing parts supplied by reference TRBV9 and TRBJ1-5, is DSGVTQTPKHLITATGQRVTLRCSPRSGDLSVYWYQQSLDQGLQFLIQYYNGEERAKGNILERFSAQQFPDLHSELNLSSLELGDSALYFCASSVAGQPQHFGDGTRLSIL.

This clonotype was picked up a small number of times. The junction and the germline gene differ at one end; a read error may be behind it. The rearrangement links TRBV6-2 or TRBV6-3 to TRBJ2-7, with TRBD1 matching over 7 bases. CDR3 length: 14 amino acids. Germline CDR1 reads MNHEY; CDR2 reads SVGEGT. The CDR3 DNA sequence: TGTGTCAGCAGCTGGACAGGCTACCTTGGGGAGCAGTACTTC. Residues: CVSSWTGYLGEQYF.

The chain recombines TRBV5-6 with TRBJ1-4, with a tentative D call TRBD1 (5 bases). The CDR3 length is 13 residues. CDR1 and CDR2 (germline): SGHDT, YYEEEE. The ends were cut back, 4 bases at V and 7 bases at J, with 11 bases in the middle. CDR3 DNA: TGTGCCAGCAGCCGGGGGACGGGTGAAAAACTGTTTTTT. Protein product: CASSRGTGEKLFF.

The chain combines TRBV19 with TRBJ1-1; a weak D match, TRBD1 (5 bases). Trimming took off 4 bases at V and 3 bases at J, with 9 bases between the two ends. Germline-derived CDR1 and CDR2 are LNHDA and SQIVND (reference sequence). This CDR3 has 13 amino acids. The DNA for the CDR3 is TGTGCCAGTAGTAAAGACAGCCACACTGAAGCTTTCTTT. As protein: CASSKDSHTEAFF.

Comment on this clonotype: Compared with germline, one end of the junction differs, possibly owing to a read error. This chain joins TRBV6-6 and TRBJ2-1; D is undetermined. Per germline, CDR1 MNHNY and CDR2 SVGAGI (reference sequence). There are 14 residues in the CDR3. This CDR3 reads CASSYAAAYNVQFF. CDR3 coding DNA: TGTGCCAGCAGTTACGCCGCCGCCTACAATGTGCAGTTCTTC.

At least ten counts were recorded for this clonotype. This chain connects TRBV6-5 to TRBJ1-1, with TRBD1 matching 7 bases. This CDR3 region has 14 residues. V dropped 4 bases and J dropped 1; count of bases not matched to a gene: 3. Germline V gene data show CDR1 as MNHEY and CDR2 as SVGAGI. The DNA of the CDR3 is TGTGCCAGCAGTTCGAGACAGGGGAACACTGAAGCTTTCTTT. The encoded protein is CASSSRQGNTEAFF.

On this clonotype itself: This may arise from a read error, as a much more abundant clone is one base away. Since the CDR3 does not end with the conserved phenylalanine or tryptophan, this likely comes from a read error. The chain combines TRBV5-6 with TRBJ2-3; 9 bases agree with TRBD1. Germline V gene sequence: CDR1 SGHDT, CDR2 YYEEEE. The trim removed 4 bases at V and 10 bases at J, leaving 13 bases unmatched. The CDR3 is made up of 15 amino acids. As DNA, the CDR3 is TGTGCCAGCAGCCCAGAAGGACAGGGGCGCTTGGCGCAGTATCTT. This codes for CASSPEGQGRLAQYL.

This clonotype was counted many times. The V call is TRBV7-9, the J call TRBJ2-7, with 10 bases aligning to TRBD1. This CDR3 has 15 residues. Trimming took 4 bases from V and 5 from J; bases not matched to a gene: 8. Germline V gives CDR1 SEHNR, CDR2 FQNEAQ (reference sequence). CDR3 sequence: CASSYGTGVQDEQYF. The CDR3 DNA is TGTGCCAGCAGCTACGGGACAGGGGTACAGGACGAGCAGTACTTC.

The V gene is TRBV15, the J gene TRBJ2-1; the D gene could be TRBD1 or TRBD2 (5 bases each). Germline assignment: CDR1 LNHNV and CDR2 YYDKDF (reference sequence). V lost 1 base and J 5 bases, leaving 15 bases between the germline ends. The CDR3 runs to 16 residues. CDR3: CATSRAHGLGDNEQFF. Here the CDR3 DNA reads TGTGCCACCAGCAGAGCGCACGGGTTGGGGGACAATGAGCAGTTCTTC. The variable domain in full, with the rest retrieved from reference TRBV15 and TRBJ2-1, is DAMVIQNPRYQVTQFGKPVTLSCSQTLNHNVMYWYQQKSSQAPKLLFHYYDKDFNNEADTPDNFQSRRPNTSFCFLDIRSPGLGDTAMYLCATSRAHGLGDNEQFFGPGTRLTVL.

This clonotype has ten or more counts. The rearrangement uses TRBV20-1 and TRBJ2-3, with D perhaps matching TRBD2 (6 bases). Germline V gene sequence: CDR1 DFQATT, CDR2 SNEGSKA (reference sequence). The V end lost 1 base, the J end lost 7 bases, and 18 bases lay between the germline ends. The CDR3 spans 15 residues. The CDR3 here is CSARVIAELDNTQYF. CDR3 bases: TGCAGTGCTAGAGTCATAGCGGAACTAGATAATACGCAGTATTTT.

The chain recombines TRBV29-1 with TRBJ1-2, with D unresolved. Deletions cut 3 bases from V and 6 bases from J, with 8 bases between. CDR3 length: 11 residues. Germline-derived CDR1 and CDR2 are SQVTM and ANQGSEA. The CDR3 region is CSVEGWDGYTF. CDR3 bases: TGCAGCGTTGAGGGCTGGGATGGCTACACCTTC.

This clonotype was counted between two and nine times. This chain links TRBV28 with TRBJ2-5; 7 bases match TRBD1. Germline V gene data show CDR1 as MDHEN and CDR2 as SYDVKM. V was pared by 1 base and J by 3 bases, with 2 bases of the junction left unmatched. The CDR3 runs to 14 residues. CDR3 sequence (DNA): TGTGCCAGCAGTTTATTCGACAGGGAAGAGACCCAGTACTTC. Translating it yields CASSLFDREETQYF.

This clonotype was detected ten times or more. The chain is built from TRBV28 and TRBJ2-3; 8 bases line up with TRBD1. The CDR3 runs to 16 residues. Germline CDR1 MDHEN, CDR2 SYDVKM. V dropped 3 bases and J dropped 0; count of bases not matched to a gene: 5. CDR3 sequence: CASSFPGGRSTDTQYF. CDR3 sequence (DNA): TGTGCCAGCAGTTTCCCAGGGGGCAGAAGCACAGATACGCAGTATTTT.

This clonotype was observed a few times. V is TRBV12-3 or TRBV12-4 and J is TRBJ1-4, with a weak D call TRBD1 (6 bases). CDR3 size: 15 residues. Between the trimmed V and J ends, which lost 5 bases and 0 bases, there was a span of 10 bases. The CDR3 DNA follows: TGTGCCAGCAGTCCCTGGACAGCAACTAATGAAAAACTGTTTTTT. It translates to CASSPWTATNEKLFF.

This clonotype was detected only a few times. CDR3 residues: CASSTQGTGESGTDTQYF. The DNA of the CDR3 is TGTGCCAGCTCAACCCAAGGGACAGGGGAGAGTGGCACAGATACGCAGTATTTT. The V and J genes are TRBV18 and TRBJ2-3; 10 nucleotides agree with TRBD1. The CDR3 is 18 residues long. CDR1 and CDR2 (germline): KGHSH, LQKENI. J lost 1 base, V lost 5 bases, and 12 bases had no gene match.

The V and J genes are TRBV12-3 or TRBV12-4 and TRBJ2-7; tentatively, D is TRBD1 (5 bases). The CDR3 has 13 residues. V lost 6 bases and J 3 bases, leaving 12 bases between the germline ends. The CDR3 reads CASRGLENYEQYF. As DNA, the CDR3 is TGTGCCAGCAGGGGGCTCGAAAACTACGAGCAGTACTTC.

This clonotype was seen many times. The chain carries TRBV7-9 and TRBJ2-3; TRBD1 agrees at 11 bases. V shed 4 bases, J shed 6 bases, and the junction held 6 bases outside the gene matches. The CDR3 is 15 residues long. Germline V gene lookup returns CDR1 SEHNR and CDR2 FQNEAQ (reference sequence). The CDR3 coding sequence is TGTGCCAGCAGCTCAGGACAGGGGGCGATTGATACGCAGTATTTT. Translating it yields CASSSGQGAIDTQYF.